This TCR beta chain originates from a study of vaccination and CD4 T cells after COVID-19. Study overall: The convalescents, six males and four females, included two who were Hispanic.

The sample's treatment: approximately nine-day PBMC culture with coronavirus spike peptide pools or control peptides (ViraFEST assay). Deletions cut 6 bases from V and 4 bases from J, with 15 bases between. Germline V lookup: CDR1 DFQATT, CDR2 SNEGSKA (reference sequence). CDR3 length: 14 amino acids. This clonotype has more than one count but fewer than ten. Antigen unknown. Oncomine TCR Beta short-read sequencing was applied to DNA from cultured CD4+ T cells. TCRdb itself ran the PCR reads through MiXCR, one entry per CDR3 protein. This table holds fewer than 11,000 distinct CDR3 sequences, 26% found once.

The sequence derives from a human donor who received a COVID-19 vaccine. This specimen consisted of CD4+ T cells from blood, cultured in vitro, obtained before SARS-CoV-2 vaccination. The V call is TRBV20-1, the J call TRBJ1-4, with a tentative D call TRBD1 (5 bases). Here the CDR3 reads CSARNQGYNEKLFF. The DNA for the CDR3 is TGCAGTGCCAGGAACCAGGGTTATAATGAAAAACTGTTTTTT.